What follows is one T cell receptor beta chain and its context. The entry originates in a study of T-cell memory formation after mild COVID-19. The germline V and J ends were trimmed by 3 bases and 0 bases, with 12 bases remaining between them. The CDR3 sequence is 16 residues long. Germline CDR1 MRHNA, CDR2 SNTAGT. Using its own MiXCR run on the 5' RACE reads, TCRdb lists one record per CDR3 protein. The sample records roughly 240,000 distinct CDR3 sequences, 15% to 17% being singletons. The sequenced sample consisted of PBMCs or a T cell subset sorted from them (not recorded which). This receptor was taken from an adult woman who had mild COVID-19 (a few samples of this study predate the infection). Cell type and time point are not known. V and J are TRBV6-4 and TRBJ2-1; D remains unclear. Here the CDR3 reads CASSEYYVSSYNEQFF. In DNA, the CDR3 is TGTGCCAGCAGTGAATATTACGTTAGCTCCTACAATGAGCAGTTCTTC.